These 29 T cell receptor beta chains came from one sample sequenced in a study of T cell responses to AZD1222 COVID-19 vaccine. Sequencing used immunoSEQ multiplex PCR; TCRdb keeps in-frame clones, though not all of them. The sample includes around 60,000 clones, about four fifths of them seen just once. Sequenced here: peripheral blood, sampled 28 days after the second AZD1222 dose. The origin of the receptors is an adult who received the AZD1222 COVID-19 vaccine.

This clone was counted between two and nine times. This chain uses TRBV7-9 with TRBJ1-1; D is unclear. V was clipped by 3 bases and J by 0 bases, with 11 bases between them. The CDR3 totals 15 residues. CDR1 is SEHNR, CDR2 FQNEAQ, per germline (reference sequence). The CDR3 DNA reads as TGTGCCAGCAGCTTCGCGACACCGATGAACACTGAAGCTTTCTTT. Protein: CASSFATPMNTEAFF.

This chain connects TRBV20-1 to TRBJ1-1; D possibly corresponds to TRBD1 (5 bases). The ends were cut back, 7 bases at V and 3 bases at J, with 9 bases in the middle. The CDR3 spans 11 residues. From germline, CDR1 is DFQATT and CDR2 SNEGSKA (reference sequence). Written as DNA, the CDR3 is TGCAGTGTCGCAGGGTACACTGAAGCTTTCTTT. It specifies CSVAGYTEAFF.

This sequence joins TRBV2 and TRBJ2-4; possibly TRBD2 for D (6 bases). The CDR3 runs to 15 residues. Germline-derived CDR1 and CDR2 are SNHLY and FYNNEI. V was shortened by 8 bases and J by 0 bases, with 14 bases between the two germline ends. The CDR3 DNA reads TGTGCCAGCGCTCGGGAGAGCGTAGCCAAAAACATTCAGTACTTC. Its protein is CASARESVAKNIQYF.

The V gene is TRBV5-4, the J gene TRBJ2-1; D not certain. The length of the CDR3 is 13 residues. The V and J ends lost 3 bases and 5 bases respectively, with 9 bases between them. Germline V gene lookup returns CDR1 SGHNT and CDR2 YYREEE (reference sequence). Written as DNA, the CDR3 is TGTGCCAGCAGCTCCTTGGGCCACAATGAGCAGTTCTTC. This encodes CASSSLGHNEQFF.

The gene calls are TRBV11-3 and TRBJ2-5; weak D call: TRBD1 (6 bases). The CDR3 is 13 amino acids. Between the trimmed V and J ends, which lost 6 bases and 5 bases, there was a span of 13 bases. The germline gives CDR1 SGHNT, CDR2 YENEEA. CDR3 protein: CASRPTGSETQYF. CDR3 coding DNA: TGTGCCAGCAGACCAACAGGGAGTGAGACCCAGTACTTC.

The chain recombines TRBV28 with TRBJ2-7, with D perhaps given as TRBD1 or TRBD2 (5 bases each). Germline V CDR1 and CDR2: MDHEN, SYDVKM. CDR3 length equals 15 residues. With 6 bases removed from V and 1 base from J, the gap between germline ends came to 16 bases. The CDR3 DNA is TGTGCCAGCAGACGGGAATCGGGGCATTCCTACGAGCAGTACTTC. This gives the protein CASRRESGHSYEQYF.

The chain links TRBV6-2 or TRBV6-3 to TRBJ2-7; D is unresolved. The CDR3 has 15 residues. From germline, CDR1 is MNHEY and CDR2 SVGEGT. V dropped 0 bases and J dropped 5 bases, with 14 bases sitting between them. The CDR3 region has the DNA TGTGCCAGCAGTTACTCGTGGAAGGGAACCCACGAGCAGTACTTC. Its protein is CASSYSWKGTHEQYF.

The gene calls are TRBV3-1 (or the pseudogene TRBV3-2) and TRBJ2-2, with TRBD2 matching 7 bases. The V gene end was trimmed by 8 bases and the J gene end by 6 bases; junction bases not matched to a gene: 12. CDR1 and CDR2 from the germline V gene are LGHDT and YNNKEL (reference sequence). CDR3 length equals 15 residues. CDR3 region: CASEAGAGPPGELFF. The CDR3 bases are TGTGCCAGCGAGGCGGGAGCCGGTCCTCCCGGGGAGCTGTTTTTT.

This clone was detected a few times. V usage is TRBV6-6 and J usage is TRBJ2-7, with TRBD2 identical over 13 bases. The ends lost 6 bases at V and 6 bases at J; junction bases unmatched: 8. The CDR3 is made up of 15 amino acids. CDR1 and CDR2 (germline): MNHNY, SVGAGI (reference sequence). CDR3 loop: CASSTPGLAGFEQYF. For the CDR3, the DNA is TGTGCCAGCAGCACACCGGGACTAGCGGGATTCGAGCAGTACTTC.

This clone was seen just once. The rearrangement uses TRBV6-5 and TRBJ1-1, with unresolved D. This CDR3 has 14 residues. Germline assignment: CDR1 MNHEY and CDR2 SVGAGI. V lost 6 bases and J lost 1, with 12 bases in between. CDR3 residues: CASRGRAPNTEAFF. The CDR3 DNA sequence: TGTGCCAGCAGGGGAAGGGCTCCGAACACTGAAGCTTTCTTT.

The chain links TRBV6-5 to TRBJ1-1, with D hard to call. V dropped 3 bases and J dropped 1 base, with 6 bases sitting between them. Looked up from germline, CDR1 is MNHEY and CDR2 is SVGAGI. The length of the CDR3 is 13 residues. This CDR3 reads CASSYRRNTEAFF. DNA of the CDR3: TGTGCCAGCAGTTATCGGAGGAACACTGAAGCTTTCTTT.

V and J are TRBV6-6 and TRBJ2-5; D uncertain. The V and J ends lost 8 bases and 4 bases respectively, with 5 bases between them. Germline loops: CDR1 MNHNY, CDR2 SVGAGI (reference sequence). The CDR3 is made up of 10 amino acids. In DNA, the CDR3 is TGTGCCAGCGCCGTAGAGACCCAGTACTTC. As protein: CASAVETQYF.

The chain couples TRBV15 to TRBJ2-5; no clear D. There are 14 residues in the CDR3. Germline V gene data show CDR1 as LNHNV and CDR2 as YYDKDF (reference sequence). V was shortened by 0 bases and J by 6 bases, with 11 bases between the two germline ends. The CDR3 protein is CATSREPDWQTQYF. The CDR3 DNA reads as TGTGCCACCAGCAGAGAGCCCGATTGGCAGACCCAGTACTTC.

This clone was seen once. The genes are TRBV9 and TRBJ2-3; D is possibly TRBD1 (6 bases). CDR1 is SGDLS and CDR2 is YYNGEE in the germline V gene. V lost 4 bases, J lost 2 bases, and 11 bases lay in between. This CDR3 region has 14 residues. This CDR3 is CASSPGHHTDTQYF. The CDR3 DNA follows: TGTGCCAGCAGCCCGGGACACCACACAGATACGCAGTATTTT.

The chain links TRBV7-2 to TRBJ2-1, with 12 bases identical to TRBD2. The V and J ends lost 1 base and 6 bases, in that order; junction bases with no gene match: 7. The germline V gene encodes CDR1 SGHTA and CDR2 FQGNSA. There are 17 residues in the CDR3. The CDR3 sequence: CASSLGQLAGGFNEQFF. The CDR3 nucleotides are TGTGCCAGCAGCTTAGGTCAGCTAGCGGGAGGGTTCAATGAGCAGTTCTTC.

The CDR3 DNA reads TGTGCCAGCAGCAAAGTTGGCGTTTGCCCATACTCAGGGATTAACTATGGCTACACCTTC. Its translation is CASSKVGVCPYSGINYGYTF. This chain uses TRBV21-1 with TRBJ1-2; the D call of TRBD1 is as the table states it, not checked on the DNA. TRBV21-1 has pseudogene status. The CDR3 runs 20 residues.

This clone was picked up one time. The gene calls are TRBV5-1 and TRBJ1-4; 11 positions agree with TRBD1. The germline CDR1 and CDR2 sequences are SGHRS and YFSETQ. This CDR3 region has 19 residues. The V gene end was trimmed by 7 bases and the J gene end by 7 bases; junction bases not matched to a gene: 21. The CDR3 nucleotides read TGCGCCAGCGGACTTAGTCCTGGGACAGGGGGAGGAAGAATTGAAAAACTGTTTTTT. Amino acids: CASGLSPGTGGGRIEKLFF.

The V and J genes are TRBV10-3 and TRBJ2-3, with D possibly TRBD2 on 6 matching bases. V was clipped by 7 bases and J by 1 base, with 12 bases between them. This CDR3 region has 14 residues. Germline assignment: CDR1 ENHRY and CDR2 SYGVKD. Here the CDR3 reads CAITPGAGTDTQYF. The CDR3 nucleotides read TGTGCCATCACCCCGGGAGCGGGCACAGATACGCAGTATTTT.

The rearrangement joins TRBV5-4 to TRBJ2-7; D gene unclear. This CDR3 has 13 amino acids. Germline lookup yields CDR1 SGHNT and CDR2 YYREEE (reference sequence). Trimming left V 5 bases short and J 2 bases short, with 11 bases between. The CDR3 is CASSRPITYEQYF. The CDR3 DNA is TGTGCCAGCAGTCGACCAATCACCTACGAGCAGTACTTC. The entire variable domain, with the rest obtained from reference TRBV5-4 and TRBJ2-7, is as follows: ETGVTQSPTHLIKTRGQQVTLRCSSQSGHNTVSWYQQALGQGPQFIFQYYREEENGRGNFPPRFSGLQFPNYSSELNVNALELDDSALYLCASSRPITYEQYFGPGTRLTVT.

V is TRBV5-1 and J is TRBJ1-5; 7 bases are shared with TRBD1. Germline V gene sequence: CDR1 SGHRS, CDR2 YFSETQ. The J segment lost 3 bases and the V segment lost 5 bases, leaving 5 bases of the junction unmatched. The length of the CDR3 is 14 residues. CDR3: CASRAGGDNQPQHF. The DNA of the CDR3 is TGCGCCAGCAGGGCAGGGGGGGACAATCAGCCCCAGCATTTT. Full variable domain (rest looked up from reference TRBV5-1 and TRBJ1-5): KAGVTQTPRYLIKTRGQQVTLSCSPISGHRSVSWYQQTPGQGLQFLFEYFSETQRNKGNFPGRFSGRQFSNSRSEMNVSTLELGDSALYLCASRAGGDNQPQHFGDGTRLSIL.

This clone was counted between two and nine times. The rearrangement joins TRBV4-2 to TRBJ2-1, with 7 bases identical to TRBD2. Germline trimming cut 2 bases from V and 0 bases from J; bases unmatched to any gene: 7. This CDR3 has 17 amino acids. Germline-derived CDR1 and CDR2 are LGHNA and YNFKEQ. CDR3 in amino acids: CASSQNVGGSSYNEQFF. DNA of the CDR3: TGTGCCAGCAGCCAAAATGTGGGGGGGAGCTCCTACAATGAGCAGTTCTTC.

In nucleotides, the CDR3 is TGTGCCAGCAGCTTAGGAATGGGACAGGGCCCCCAAGAGACCCAGTACTTC. It encodes CASSLGMGQGPQETQYF. V usage is TRBV7-9 and J usage is TRBJ2-5; 9 positions match TRBD1. The germline CDR1 and CDR2 sequences are SEHNR and FQNEAQ (reference sequence). The V gene end was trimmed by 1 base and the J gene end by 1 base; junction bases not matched to a gene: 7. CDR3 length equals 17 residues.

In this sample, this clone turned up a few times. The V gene is TRBV19, the J gene TRBJ2-3; 8 nucleotides match TRBD1. CDR3 length equals 15 residues. Per germline, CDR1 LNHDA and CDR2 SQIVND (reference sequence). J gave up 5 bases and V 6 bases, and 10 bases lay outside the gene matches. The CDR3 reads CASRHGQGSGDTQYF. CDR3 bases: TGTGCCAGTAGACATGGACAGGGATCAGGAGATACGCAGTATTTT. The complete variable domain, with remaining parts taken from reference TRBV19 and TRBJ2-3, reads DGGITQSPKYLFRKEGQNVTLSCEQNLNHDAMYWYRQDPGQGLRLIYYSQIVNDFQKGDIAEGYSVSREKKESFPLTVTSAQKNPTAFYLCASRHGQGSGDTQYFGPGTRLTVL.

The V and J genes are TRBV7-9 and TRBJ2-3; D is tentatively TRBD1 or TRBD2 (5 bases each). The CDR3 totals 14 residues. Germline values: CDR1 SEHNR, CDR2 FQNEAQ (reference sequence). Deletions cut 6 bases from V and 7 bases from J, with 17 bases between. The CDR3 loop reads CASSTGTVGHTQYF. The CDR3 DNA reads TGTGCCAGCAGTACCGGGACGGTCGGACATACGCAGTATTTT.

In its sample, this clone was seen once. The CDR3 is CASSPGLAGETQYF. CDR3 nucleotides: TGTGCCAGCAGCCCCGGACTAGCGGGAGAGACCCAGTACTTC. V is TRBV7-9 and J is TRBJ2-5; 11 bases match TRBD2. Germline values: CDR1 SEHNR, CDR2 FQNEAQ (reference sequence). V lost 5 bases and J lost 4; bases outside the gene matches: 3. The CDR3 loop spans 14 amino acids.

The chain combines TRBV5-1 with TRBJ2-6; TRBD1 matches 10 bases. CDR3 size: 18 residues. Per germline, CDR1 SGHRS and CDR2 YFSETQ. V was clipped by 3 bases and J by 3 bases; unmatched bases: 9. The CDR3 DNA follows: TGCGCCAGCAGCTCGACTGGGACAGGGGAAGGTGGGGCCAACGTCCTGACTTTC. It yields the protein CASSSTGTGEGGANVLTF.

The chain has TRBV5-4 and TRBJ2-5; 7 nucleotides line up with TRBD2. This CDR3 is built from 17 residues. The V and J ends lost 2 bases and 1 base, in that order; junction bases with no gene match: 11. CDR1 is SGHNT, CDR2 YYREEE, per germline (reference sequence). DNA of the CDR3: TGTGCCAGCAGCTTTATGGGGGGGAGCGGGATCCAAGAGACCCAGTACTTC. Its translation: CASSFMGGSGIQETQYF.

The V and J genes are TRBV11-2 and TRBJ2-3, with D hard to call. Germline CDR1 reads SGHAT; CDR2 reads FQNNGV. The length of the CDR3 is 13 residues. V was pared by 5 bases and J by 5 bases, with 11 bases between. The CDR3 spells CASSPWPIDTQYF. The CDR3, as DNA: TGTGCCAGCAGCCCCTGGCCTATAGATACGCAGTATTTT. Full variable domain (rest looked up from reference TRBV11-2 and TRBJ2-3): EAGVAQSPRYKIIEKRQSVAFWCNPISGHATLYWYQQILGQGPKLLIQFQNNGVVDDSQLPKDRFSAERLKGVDSTLKIQPAKLEDSAVYLCASSPWPIDTQYFGPGTRLTVL.

The chain combines TRBV6-5 with TRBJ2-7; the match to TRBD2 covers 16 bases. V lost 6 bases to trimming and J lost 6 bases; unmatched junction nucleotides: 5. Germline assignment: CDR1 MNHEY and CDR2 SVGAGI. This CDR3 region has 15 residues. The CDR3 region is CASRGLAGGPFEQYF. DNA of the CDR3: TGTGCCAGCAGGGGACTAGCGGGAGGGCCCTTCGAGCAGTACTTC.